This is a list of T cell receptor beta chains from one sample in a study of vaccination effects on CD4 cells after COVID-19. The assay was immunoSEQ multiplex PCR, and TCRdb's table has in-frame clones only and misses some. The table records over 55,000 clones, over 70% of them present only once. The antigens of these receptors remain unknown. This material consisted of CD4+ T cells from PBMCs cultured with HCoV-OC43 spike peptides, taken before COVID-19 vaccination. Receptors originate from a human donor who received a COVID-19 vaccine. Each CDR3 is given with its conserved first and last residue. D genes are given only for firm matches. Clone size is not always given. Where it is, it says once, few, many or a class for expanded clones.

j_gene,abundance,d_gene,v_gene,CDR3aa,CDR3nt
TRBJ1-2,.,.,TRBV9,CASSVAVNYGYTF,TGTGCCAGCAGCGTAGCAGTGAACTATGGCTACACCTTC
TRBJ2-1,.,TRBD2,TRBV7-8,CASSGAGGPYEQFF,TGTGCCAGCAGCGGAGCGGGGGGGCCCTATGAGCAGTTCTTC
TRBJ1-1,.,TRBD1,TRBV2,CASTRTGDTEAFF,TGTGCCAGCACCCGGACAGGGGATACTGAAGCTTTCTTT
TRBJ1-4,.,.,TRBV7-2,CASSAHLGRKFATNEKLFF,TGTGCCAGCAGCGCTCATCTCGGACGGAAATTTGCAACTAATGAAAAACTGTTTTTT
TRBJ1-5,once,.,TRBV24-1,CATSDLTRNQPQHF,TGTGCCACCAGTGATTTAACCAGAAATCAGCCCCAGCATTTT
TRBJ1-2,.,.,TRBV28,CASSYSPTLRGYTF,TGTGCCAGCAGTTATTCTCCCACGTTGAGGGGCTACACCTTC
TRBJ1-3,.,.,TRBV11-2,CASSLVGPSSGNTIYF,TGTGCCAGCAGCTTAGTGGGCCCGAGCTCTGGAAACACCATATATTTT
TRBJ2-2,.,TRBD2,TRBV7-3,CASSLGTSGLGTGELFF,TGTGCCAGCAGCTTGGGGACTAGCGGGTTGGGCACCGGGGAGCTGTTTTTT
TRBJ1-2,.,.,TRBV7-8,CASSLEGRAYGYTF,TGTGCCAGCAGCTTAGAGGGCAGGGCTTATGGCTACACCTTC
TRBJ2-3,.,TRBD2,TRBV2,CASSATGTSDVTDTQYF,TGTGCCAGCAGTGCGACCGGGACTAGCGACGTCACAGATACGCAGTATTTT
TRBJ2-5,.,TRBD1,TRBV30,CAWNRGQETQYF,TGTGCCTGGAACAGGGGCCAAGAGACCCAGTACTTC
TRBJ1-4,.,TRBD1,TRBV28,CASSLMGQGIFANEKLFF,TGTGCCAGCAGTTTAATGGGACAGGGTATTTTCGCTAATGAAAAACTGTTTTTT
TRBJ2-3,.,TRBD1,TRBV29-1,CSVFRTGTDTQYF,TGCAGCGTTTTCAGGACAGGGACAGATACGCAGTATTTT
TRBJ2-3,once,.,TRBV24-1,CATSDGGDTQYF,TGTGCCACCAGTGATGGTGGGGATACGCAGTATTTT